The next 26 T cell receptor beta chains were all read from a single sample in a study of blood T cell repertoires in COVID-19. This table comes from immunoSEQ multiplex PCR, and its TCRdb copy is limited to in-frame clones, with some not included. The repertoire holds about 90,000 clones, with less than 85% as singletons. The specimen was peripheral blood. The receptor set was obtained from a woman aged 65 to 85 with acute or convalescent COVID-19.

The chain is built from TRBV11-1 and TRBJ2-3, with a tentative D call TRBD2 (5 bases). The V end was cut by 6 bases, the J end by 1 base, with 5 bases between. The CDR3 has 12 amino acids. In germline, CDR1 is SGHAT, CDR2 FQDESV (reference sequence). CDR3 DNA sequence: TGTGCCAGCAGGCGGGGCACAGATACGCAGTATTTT. Its protein product is CASRRGTDTQYF.

The chain carries TRBV11-3 and TRBJ2-6; weak D call: TRBD1 (5 bases). CDR1 and CDR2 (germline): SGHNT, YENEEA. V was shortened by 5 bases and J by 4 bases, with 12 bases between the two germline ends. This CDR3 has 15 amino acids. This CDR3 reads CASSHGALGANVLTF. As DNA, the CDR3 is TGTGCCAGCAGCCATGGGGCTCTGGGGGCCAACGTCCTGACTTTC. Variable domain in full (rest from reference TRBV11-3 and TRBJ2-6): EAGVVQSPRYKIIEKKQPVAFWCNPISGHNTLYWYLQNLGQGPELLIRYENEEAVDDSQLPKDRFSAERLKGVDSTLKIQPAELGDSAVYLCASSHGALGANVLTFGAGSRLTVL.

This clone came up once. The rearrangement uses TRBV3-1 (or the pseudogene TRBV3-2) and TRBJ1-3; a possible D gene is TRBD1 (5 bases). Trimming took off 1 base at V and 0 bases at J, with 13 bases between the two ends. This CDR3 is 17 amino acids long. The germline CDR1 and CDR2 sequences are LGHDT and YNNKEL (reference sequence). In DNA, the CDR3 is TGTGCCAGCAGCCAAGCTCCGGGACTCCTCTCTGGAAACACCATATATTTT. The encoded protein is CASSQAPGLLSGNTIYF.

The V and J genes are TRBV11-2 and TRBJ2-5, with a tentative D call TRBD2 (5 bases). This CDR3 is 14 amino acids long. CDR1 is SGHAT, CDR2 FQNNGV, per germline. V was shortened by 1 base and J by 1 base, with 7 bases between the two germline ends. The CDR3 loop is CASSLGTFQETQYF. DNA of the CDR3: TGTGCCAGCAGCTTAGGGACTTTCCAAGAGACCCAGTACTTC.

This sequence joins TRBV6-1 and TRBJ2-1, with 10 bases matching TRBD1. This CDR3 is built from 16 residues. The junction had 5 bases not matched to a gene; V was cut back by 2 bases and J by 4 bases. The germline V gene encodes CDR1 MNHNS and CDR2 SASEGT. The CDR3 DNA sequence: TGTGCCAGCAGTGAACAGGACAGGGGGTGGTACAATGAGCAGTTCTTC. Translated, it gives CASSEQDRGWYNEQFF.

This clone showed up just once. The genes are TRBV4-1 and TRBJ1-5; TRBD1 might be the D (6 bases). The germline V gene encodes CDR1 MGHRA and CDR2 YSYEKL. The CDR3 contains 14 residues. Between the trimmed V and J ends, which lost 2 bases and 6 bases, there was a span of 11 bases. The CDR3 DNA follows: TGCGCCAGCAGCCAATTTCTAGGGGGTCAGCCCCAGCATTTT. As protein: CASSQFLGGQPQHF.

The CDR3 reads CATSTQTGNQPQHF. CDR3 DNA: TGTGCCACCAGCACGCAGACAGGTAATCAGCCCCAGCATTTT. The V and J genes are TRBV15 and TRBJ1-5; D may be TRBD1 (6 bases). CDR1 LNHNV and CDR2 YYDKDF come from the germline V gene (reference sequence). There are 14 residues in the CDR3. Deletions cut 4 bases from V and 4 bases from J, with 11 bases between.

The table lists this clone with many counts. The J gene is TRBJ2-5, the V gene TRBV11-3, with D maybe TRBD2 (6 bases). This CDR3 has 13 residues. In germline, CDR1 is SGHNT, CDR2 YENEEA. The V gene lost 4 bases and the J gene lost 3 bases, with 9 bases spanning the gap. The CDR3 bases are TGTGCCAGCAGCTGGGGACTGAAAGAGACCCAGTACTTC. It yields the protein CASSWGLKETQYF.

The V gene is TRBV6-5, the J gene TRBJ2-1, with TRBD2 matching 14 bases. J was trimmed by 8 bases and V by 6 bases; bases with no gene match: 6. CDR1 and CDR2 from the germline V gene are MNHEY and SVGAGI. CDR3 length: 15 amino acids. CDR3 residues: CASRGLAGGLDEQFF. CDR3 DNA sequence: TGTGCCAGCAGAGGACTAGCGGGAGGTTTGGATGAGCAGTTCTTC.

V gene TRBV5-1 combines with J gene TRBJ2-3; D call uncertain. The CDR3 is 14 amino acids. Germline CDR1 reads SGHRS; CDR2 reads YFSETQ. Trimming shortened V by 2 bases and J by 0 bases, and 7 bases separated the two germline ends. DNA for the CDR3: TGCGCCAGCAGCTTCGGTTCTAGCACAGATACGCAGTATTTT. Translated: CASSFGSSTDTQYF.

This clone was seen only a few times. The chain recombines TRBV5-1 with TRBJ1-2; no reliable D call. This CDR3 comprises 13 residues. The ends were cut back, 7 bases at V and 4 bases at J, with 14 bases in the middle. Per the germline V gene, CDR1 is SGHRS and CDR2 is YFSETQ. CDR3 residues: CASSQEGGYGYTF. CDR3 coding DNA: TGCGCCAGCTCCCAGGAGGGAGGCTATGGCTACACCTTC.

The chain links TRBV20-1 to TRBJ1-6, with a possible D match to TRBD1 (5 bases). V shed 3 bases and J shed 5 bases, with 8 bases lying between them. Germline V gene lookup returns CDR1 DFQATT and CDR2 SNEGSKA (reference sequence). The CDR3 is 13 amino acids. The CDR3 region has the DNA TGCAGTGCTAGTATGGGGCATAATTCACCCCTCCACTTT. Amino acids: CSASMGHNSPLHF.

This chain joins TRBV28 and TRBJ1-6; a weak D match, TRBD1 (6 bases). The CDR3 extends over 16 amino acids. The germline V and J ends were trimmed by 5 bases and 8 bases, with 19 bases remaining between them. Germline V gives CDR1 MDHEN, CDR2 SYDVKM. CDR3 nucleotides: TGTGCCAGCAGTCAACTGACAGGTGGGGGTCATTCACCCCTCCACTTT. This encodes CASSQLTGGGHSPLHF.

J is TRBJ2-1 and V is TRBV7-7; 9 bases match TRBD2. The length of the CDR3 is 16 residues. Trimming cost V 5 bases and J 7 bases; bases outside gene matches: 12. The V gene's germline CDR1 is SSHAT and CDR2 FNYEAQ (reference sequence). The CDR3 spells CASSATLAGGRNEQFF. CDR3 nucleotide sequence: TGTGCCAGCAGCGCAACACTAGCGGGTGGTCGGAATGAGCAGTTCTTC.

The gene calls are TRBV28 and TRBJ1-1; 8 bases align to TRBD1. Germline V CDR1 and CDR2: MDHEN, SYDVKM. The V and J ends lost 3 bases and 4 bases, in that order; junction bases with no gene match: 4. The CDR3 runs to 14 residues. The CDR3 DNA follows: TGTGCCAGCAGTTTTTCAGGGGGCGGCACTGAAGCTTTCTTT. Encoded protein: CASSFSGGGTEAFF.

This rearrangement joins TRBV5-1 to TRBJ2-2, with D maybe TRBD2 (6 bases). CDR3 size: 14 residues. Trimming removed 5 bases from V and 5 bases from J, with 13 bases in between. The germline V gene has CDR1 SGHRS and CDR2 YFSETQ. The CDR3 nucleotides read TGCGCCAGCAGTAATGCGGGAAGAACCGGGGAGCTGTTTTTT. This gives the protein CASSNAGRTGELFF.

The chain has TRBV11-2 and TRBJ1-1; 10 bases align to TRBD1. CDR3 length: 16 residues. The junction had 9 bases not matched to a gene; V was cut back by 5 bases and J by 3 bases. CDR1 SGHAT and CDR2 FQNNGV come from the germline V gene. CDR3 nucleotide sequence: TGTGCCAGCAGCCCAGACAGGGGGCTAAGGGACACTGAAGCTTTCTTT. Translated, it gives CASSPDRGLRDTEAFF.

The chain carries TRBV19 and TRBJ1-3, with D uncertain. Germline V gene lookup returns CDR1 LNHDA and CDR2 SQIVND (reference sequence). V gave up 5 bases and J gave up 4 bases, with 18 bases separating them. The CDR3 totals 16 residues. CDR3 nucleotide sequence: TGTGCCAGTAGTCCGCAGGCACGGTCGCTGGGAAACACCATATATTTT. Translation gives CASSPQARSLGNTIYF.

The chain links TRBV6-6 to TRBJ2-7; TRBD1 matches at 9 bases. The CDR3 runs to 16 residues. V shed 2 bases, J shed 4 bases, and the junction held 9 bases outside the gene matches. CDR1 and CDR2 (germline): MNHNY, SVGAGI (reference sequence). CDR3 in amino acids: CASSYGHRDRVYEQYF. In DNA, the CDR3 is TGTGCCAGCAGTTACGGTCACCGGGACAGGGTTTACGAGCAGTACTTC.

This clone was seen a handful of times. This chain connects TRBV19 to TRBJ1-1; 8 nucleotides line up with TRBD1. CDR1 and CDR2 from the germline V gene are LNHDA and SQIVND (reference sequence). This CDR3 is 15 amino acids long. V gave up 8 bases and J gave up 5 bases; unmatched junction bases: 13. The CDR3 DNA sequence: TGTGCCAGTCTTCCAACAGACAGGGGAATGACTGAAGCTTTCTTT. As protein: CASLPTDRGMTEAFF.

V usage is TRBV7-8 and J usage is TRBJ2-2; possible D gene TRBD2, 5 bases. Germline V gene data show CDR1 as SGHVS and CDR2 as FQNEAQ. Deletions cut 1 base from V and 6 bases from J, with 15 bases between. The CDR3 has 16 amino acids. The CDR3 is CASSLVGSLRAGELFF. The CDR3 DNA follows: TGTGCCAGCAGCTTAGTCGGCAGCCTGAGGGCCGGGGAGCTGTTTTTT.

This rearrangement joins TRBV11-3 to TRBJ2-1; D may be TRBD2 (5 bases). Trimming left V 5 bases short and J 2 bases short, with 13 bases between. Per germline, CDR1 SGHNT and CDR2 YENEEA. This CDR3 comprises 15 residues. CDR3 residues: CASSPGRRTYNEQFF. The CDR3 DNA sequence: TGTGCCAGCAGCCCGGGCCGGAGGACCTACAATGAGCAGTTCTTC.

The rearrangement joins TRBV20-1 to TRBJ2-1; D is unclear. The CDR3 runs to 10 residues. Trimming took 3 bases from V and 7 from J, leaving 4 bases between them. The germline gives CDR1 DFQATT, CDR2 SNEGSKA (reference sequence). For the CDR3, the DNA is TGCAGTGCTAGTATAAATGAGCAGTTCTTC. Residues: CSASINEQFF.

This chain connects TRBV5-1 to TRBJ2-7; D not resolved. The germline CDR1 and CDR2 sequences are SGHRS and YFSETQ. The germline V and J ends were trimmed by 0 bases and 2 bases, with 12 bases remaining between them. The CDR3 spans 15 residues. CDR3 region: CASSLEPGTTYEQYF. The CDR3, as DNA: TGCGCCAGCAGCTTGGAACCCGGTACTACCTACGAGCAGTACTTC.

The chain has TRBV27 and TRBJ1-4; D is possibly TRBD1 (5 bases). CDR3 length: 14 residues. V lost 5 bases and J lost 7, with 14 bases in between. Looked up from germline, CDR1 is MNHEY and CDR2 is SMNVEV (reference sequence). The CDR3 DNA follows: TGTGCCAGCAGTCCCCTGCCCAGGGTTGAAAAACTGTTTTTT. Encoded protein: CASSPLPRVEKLFF.

The gene calls are TRBV4-2 and TRBJ1-5; TRBD1 aligns across 8 bases. CDR1 is LGHNA, CDR2 YNFKEQ, per germline. The CDR3 consists of 15 residues. Losses at the gene ends were 4 bases for V and 2 bases for J; bases not matched to a gene: 4. CDR3 in DNA: TGTGCCAGCAGCCGCACAGGGGGGGGCAATCAGCCCCAGCATTTT. Translating gives CASSRTGGGNQPQHF.